This T cell receptor beta chain is drawn from a study of shared T cell receptors in the human thymus. V was shortened by 8 bases and J by 7 bases, with 9 bases between the two germline ends. The length of the CDR3 is 12 residues. Germline lookup yields CDR1 MNHNS and CDR2 SASEGT. TCRdb's table, derived via immunoSEQ multiplex PCR, lists solely in-frame clones and lacks some. The sample includes about 710,000 clones, around 87% of them seen just once. This same sample was also part of a study on human thymus T cells. As that report states: The source of the thymus tissue was resections taken during corrective heart surgery.

Sequenced input: thymocytes. The V call is TRBV6-1, the J call TRBJ1-6; D remains unclear. The sequence came from a boy under two years old with a congenital heart defect. CDR3 protein: CASGTVNSPLHF. The CDR3, as DNA: TGTGCCAGCGGCACAGTGAATTCACCCCTCCACTTT.